Below, 29 T cell receptor beta chains from the same sample are listed, as sequenced in a study of blood T cells in healthy people across ages. A J-beta primer mix and a sample-barcoded 5' primer were used in a second PCR of roughly 6 to 12 cycles. TCRdb re-called the 5' RACE reads through MiXCR, storing one row per CDR3 protein. The data show about 1.1 million distinct CDR3 sequences, 35% to 40% seen once. The specimen sequenced was blood. The receptors derive from a man younger than 35 in good health.

The rearrangement links TRBV20-1 to TRBJ1-1; 7 bases fit TRBD1. This CDR3 comprises 15 residues. CDR1 is DFQATT and CDR2 is SNEGSKA in the germline V gene (reference sequence). V lost 3 bases, J lost 1 base, and 8 bases stayed unmatched. The CDR3 coding sequence is TGCAGTGCTAGTTTTCCGGGACAGTCGAACACTGAAGCTTTCTTT. Translated, it gives CSASFPGQSNTEAFF.

As DNA, the CDR3 is TGTGCCAGCGGGGTCGATGGCTACACCTTC. Protein sequence: CASGVDGYTF. The rearrangement uses TRBV28 and TRBJ1-2; no clear D. The length of the CDR3 is 10 residues. Trimming shortened V by 8 bases and J by 6 bases, and 7 bases separated the two germline ends. The germline V gene encodes CDR1 MDHEN and CDR2 SYDVKM.

Comment on this clonotype: Compared with germline, one end of the junction differs, possibly owing to a read error. V is TRBV5-1 and J is TRBJ1-1; D uncertain. The CDR3 extends over 15 amino acids. Germline V lookup: CDR1 SGHRS, CDR2 YFSETQ. CDR3 nucleotides: TGCGCCGGCAGCTTGGATCCAGGCCGGAACACTGAAGCTTTCTTT. Residues: CAGSLDPGRNTEAFF.

In this sample, this clonotype turned up many times. The chain combines TRBV4-3 with TRBJ2-7, with D hard to call. The germline V gene encodes CDR1 LGHNA and CDR2 YSLEER. V was shortened by 0 bases and J by 4 bases, with 10 bases between the two germline ends. This CDR3 contains 14 residues. The CDR3 spells CASSQEIIGYEQYF. CDR3 DNA sequence: TGCGCCAGCAGCCAAGAGATAATCGGGTACGAGCAGTACTTC.

This chain uses TRBV19 with TRBJ1-2, with D maybe TRBD1 (5 bases). Germline lookup yields CDR1 LNHDA and CDR2 SQIVND (reference sequence). The CDR3 covers 16 residues. V was shortened by 3 bases and J by 6 bases, with 20 bases between the two germline ends. This CDR3 reads CASSIGRGRTSNGYTF. The CDR3 DNA is TGTGCCAGTAGTATCGGAAGGGGACGGACGTCGAATGGCTACACCTTC.

This clonotype was found many times. The chain carries TRBV29-1 and TRBJ2-7; D is perhaps TRBD2 (5 bases). V was shortened by 1 base and J by 6 bases, with 13 bases between the two germline ends. This CDR3 contains 13 residues. CDR1 SQVTM and CDR2 ANQGSEA come from the germline V gene. CDR3 amino acids: CSVEARAGPEQYF. The CDR3 bases are TGCAGCGTTGAAGCGAGGGCAGGCCCCGAGCAGTACTTC.

A few counts support this clonotype. The V and J genes are TRBV11-2 and TRBJ2-1; D unresolved. CDR3 length: 17 residues. V gave up 2 bases and J gave up 1 base, with 15 bases separating them. Looked up from germline, CDR1 is SGHAT and CDR2 is FQNNGV. This CDR3 is CASSLLPGLNSYNEQFF. The CDR3 DNA follows: TGTGCCAGCAGCTTACTCCCCGGATTGAATTCCTACAATGAGCAGTTCTTC.

This sequence joins TRBV7-2 and TRBJ2-4; D is possibly TRBD1 (6 bases). Trimming shortened V by 4 bases and J by 0 bases, and 19 bases separated the two germline ends. Germline lookup yields CDR1 SGHTA and CDR2 FQGNSA. The CDR3 length is 18 residues. The CDR3 loop is CASSSTRDTIKAKNIQYF. The CDR3 DNA reads as TGTGCCAGCAGCTCAACCCGGGACACGATAAAAGCCAAAAACATTCAGTACTTC.

This clonotype has a count of ten or more. The gene calls are TRBV20-1 and TRBJ1-2, with 8 bases that match TRBD1. Germline assignment: CDR1 DFQATT and CDR2 SNEGSKA (reference sequence). The CDR3 loop spans 14 amino acids. The ends lost 8 bases at V and 7 bases at J; junction bases unmatched: 15. The CDR3 is CSSPGQGIFGGYTF. The CDR3 nucleotides read TGCAGTTCACCTGGACAGGGAATCTTCGGTGGCTACACCTTC.

This clonotype was counted only a few times. This chain connects TRBV7-2 to TRBJ1-5; no definite D call. Germline CDR1 is SGHTA and CDR2 is FQGNSA. V was trimmed by 0 bases and J by 11 bases, leaving 14 bases between them. CDR3 size: 14 residues. Written as DNA, the CDR3 is TGTGCCAGCAGCTTAGCGGCTGGGCCTTCGGCCCAGCATTTT. This codes for CASSLAAGPSAQHF.

This clonotype was seen ten or more times. V is TRBV4-2 and J is TRBJ2-3; D is unresolved. CDR1 is LGHNA, CDR2 YNFKEQ, per germline. The CDR3 is 14 amino acids. Trimming pared 1 base from V and 6 bases from J, leaving 11 bases between. CDR3 loop: CASSQVGHRDTQYF. DNA for the CDR3: TGTGCCAGCAGCCAAGTCGGTCATCGGGATACGCAGTATTTT.

The V call is TRBV5-1, the J call TRBJ1-1, with 12 positions matching TRBD1. The CDR3 loop spans 15 amino acids. V lost 0 bases, J lost 7 bases, and 4 bases stayed unmatched. In germline, CDR1 is SGHRS, CDR2 YFSETQ. CDR3 coding DNA: TGCGCCAGCAGCTTGGCCGGGACAGGGGGCCTTGAAGCTTTCTTT. Translated, it gives CASSLAGTGGLEAFF.

V and J are TRBV2 and TRBJ2-1; 13 nucleotides match TRBD2. With V trimmed by 8 bases and J by 6 bases, 13 bases remained unmatched. Germline CDR1 reads SNHLY; CDR2 reads FYNNEI. The CDR3 has 17 amino acids. The CDR3 protein is CASGGELRLAGGNEQFF. The CDR3 nucleotides are TGTGCCAGCGGGGGGGAACTAAGACTAGCGGGGGGCAATGAGCAGTTCTTC.

The chain is built from TRBV4-1 and TRBJ1-5, with D uncertain. The length of the CDR3 is 13 residues. Germline CDR1 is MGHRA and CDR2 is YSYEKL. Trimming took 0 bases from V and 8 from J, leaving 8 bases between them. The CDR3 DNA follows: TGCGCCAGCAGCCAAGATCTTGAAGAGCCCCAGCATTTT. Translation: CASSQDLEEPQHF.

The chain employs TRBV5-1 and TRBJ1-1, with D perhaps matching TRBD1 (6 bases). Trimming shortened V by 9 bases and J by 4 bases, and 19 bases separated the two germline ends. Germline V gives CDR1 SGHRS, CDR2 YFSETQ. The CDR3 covers 14 residues. The CDR3: CATQGNPGGTEAFF. The CDR3 region has the DNA TGCGCCACTCAGGGGAATCCTGGGGGCACTGAAGCTTTCTTT.

This clonotype came up a few times. This chain joins TRBV10-3 and TRBJ1-1; 9 nucleotides match TRBD1. The CDR3 has 15 residues. Germline lookup yields CDR1 ENHRY and CDR2 SYGVKD. V shed 7 bases, J shed 4 bases, and the junction held 10 bases outside the gene matches. CDR3 DNA sequence: TGTGCCATCACCACGGACAGGGGAGTCGGCACTGAAGCTTTCTTT. As protein: CAITTDRGVGTEAFF.

This clonotype was seen a handful of times. In nucleotides, the CDR3 is TGTGCCAGCAGCGAACCTACAGGGGGTCTTTACTCTGGGGCCAACGTCCTGACTTTC. Translation: CASSEPTGGLYSGANVLTF. This chain links TRBV9 with TRBJ2-6, with 8 bases identical to TRBD1. Trimming cost V 3 bases and J 0 bases; bases outside gene matches: 11. From germline, CDR1 is SGDLS and CDR2 YYNGEE. The length of the CDR3 is 19 residues.

The chain uses TRBV29-1 and TRBJ1-1; maybe TRBD1 (6 bases). CDR3 size: 14 residues. Germline-derived CDR1 and CDR2 are SQVTM and ANQGSEA. V lost 7 bases and J lost 4, with 19 bases in between. The CDR3 nucleotides read TGCAGCGGCATCCGGGACATAAAGGGCACTGAAGCTTTCTTT. This translates into CSGIRDIKGTEAFF.

To note about this clonotype: One junction end does not reproduce the germline sequence, and a read error may be involved. This chain connects TRBV4-1 to TRBJ1-4, with D hard to call. Looked up from germline, CDR1 is MGHRA and CDR2 is YSYEKL. The CDR3 is 15 residues long. The CDR3 protein is CASSRLRHLGERLFF. The DNA for the CDR3 is TGCGCCAGCAGCCGGTTACGACACTTGGGAGAAAGACTGTTTTTT.

J is TRBJ2-5 and V is TRBV7-2; D gene uncertain. This CDR3 is 17 amino acids long. V was shortened by 1 base and J by 4 bases, with 19 bases between the two germline ends. CDR1 and CDR2 (germline): SGHTA, FQGNSA. DNA for the CDR3: TGTGCCAGCAGCTTAGGTGTAAGGGTGCGAGGAAGAGAGACCCAGTACTTC. Amino acid sequence: CASSLGVRVRGRETQYF. Full variable domain (rest looked up from reference TRBV7-2 and TRBJ2-5): GAGVSQSPSNKVTEKGKDVELRCDPISGHTALYWYRQSLGQGLEFLIYFQGNSAPDKSGLPSDRFSAERTGGSVSTLTIQRTQQEDSAVYLCASSLGVRVRGRETQYFGPGTRLLVL.

The CDR3 DNA follows: TGTGCCAGCAGCTTCTCCCGGGACGGTGCATGCGTCCTGACTTTC. Its protein product is CASSFSRDGACVLTF. The chain recombines TRBV27 with TRBJ2-6; the D gene could be TRBD1 or TRBD2 (5 bases each). CDR1 is MNHEY and CDR2 is SMNVEV in the germline V gene (reference sequence). This CDR3 has 15 residues. Trimming removed 6 bases at V and 12 bases at J, with 21 bases between.

The rearrangement joins TRBV11-2 to TRBJ2-7; no clear D gene. Germline V lookup: CDR1 SGHAT, CDR2 FQNNGV. The V end lost 3 bases, the J end lost 2 bases, and 11 bases lay between the germline ends. This CDR3 spans 14 amino acids. The chain's CDR3 is CASSFIANPYEQYF. In DNA, the CDR3 is TGTGCCAGCAGCTTTATAGCAAATCCCTACGAGCAGTACTTC.

The J gene is TRBJ2-5, the V gene TRBV7-9; D is uncertain. The length of the CDR3 is 15 residues. Germline V CDR1 and CDR2: SEHNR, FQNEAQ (reference sequence). V lost 4 bases to trimming and J lost 2 bases, with 14 bases between them. CDR3 nucleotides: TGTGCCAGCAGCTCCAGTGGCGATTTACAAGAGACCCAGTACTTC. Translation: CASSSSGDLQETQYF. Looking up the rest from reference TRBV7-9 and TRBJ2-5 gives the full variable domain: DTGVSQNPRHKITKRGQNVTFRCDPISEHNRLYWYRQTLGQGPEFLTYFQNEAQLEKSRLLSDRFSAERPKGSFSTLEIQRTEQGDSAMYLCASSSSGDLQETQYFGPGTRLLVL.

The V gene is TRBV6-2 or TRBV6-3, the J gene TRBJ2-4; 9 positions agree with TRBD2. This CDR3 region has 14 residues. The V gene's germline CDR1 is MNHEY and CDR2 SVGEGT. Unmatched junction bases numbered 8, after V lost 6 bases and J lost 8 bases. The CDR3 spells CASRTLAGTHIQYF. The CDR3, as DNA: TGTGCCAGCAGAACTCTAGCGGGGACGCACATTCAGTACTTC.

Only a few counts were recorded for this clonotype. The chain combines TRBV2 with TRBJ2-7; the D is unclear. V lost 4 bases to trimming and J lost 3 bases, with 7 bases between them. The germline gives CDR1 SNHLY, CDR2 FYNNEI. This CDR3 region has 12 residues. CDR3 sequence: CASSGRIYEQYF. In DNA, the CDR3 is TGTGCCAGCAGTGGACGGATCTACGAGCAGTACTTC.

The genes are TRBV20-1 and TRBJ1-4; D not resolved. Per the germline V gene, CDR1 is DFQATT and CDR2 is SNEGSKA (reference sequence). This CDR3 comprises 14 residues. Trimming pared 1 base from V and 4 bases from J, leaving 10 bases between. CDR3 sequence reads: CSARGPSINEKLFF. The CDR3 nucleotides read TGCAGTGCTAGAGGTCCGTCCATTAATGAAAAACTGTTTTTT.

The rearrangement links TRBV20-1 to TRBJ2-5; TRBD2 agrees at 9 bases. Germline CDR1 DFQATT, CDR2 SNEGSKA (reference sequence). Unmatched junction bases numbered 8, after V lost 0 bases and J lost 3 bases. This CDR3 has 16 amino acids. The CDR3: CSARDNGAGGEETQYF. The CDR3 nucleotides read TGCAGTGCTAGAGATAACGGAGCGGGGGGCGAAGAGACCCAGTACTTC.

This clonotype appeared a few times. The genes are TRBV2 and TRBJ2-3; 10 positions match TRBD2. Germline CDR1 SNHLY, CDR2 FYNNEI. The CDR3 spans 15 residues. V shed 2 bases, J shed 2 bases, and the junction held 1 base outside the gene matches. The CDR3 is CASSETSGNTDTQYF. As DNA, the CDR3 is TGTGCCAGCAGTGAAACTAGCGGGAACACAGATACGCAGTATTTT.

The chain recombines TRBV4-1 with TRBJ1-4, with 10 bases identical to TRBD1. The CDR3 has 16 amino acids. With 3 bases clipped from V and 8 bases from J, the junction kept 9 bases outside the gene matches. CDR1 is MGHRA, CDR2 YSYEKL, per germline. CDR3 in amino acids: CASSQPPGQGNEKLFF. The CDR3 DNA sequence: TGCGCCAGCAGCCAGCCACCGGGACAGGGGAACGAAAAACTGTTTTTT.